Listed below are T cell receptor beta chains from one sample, sequenced in a study of blood T cell repertoires in COVID-19. TCRdb's table, derived via immunoSEQ multiplex PCR, lists solely in-frame clones and lacks some. The sample consists of roughly 73,000 clones, 85% to 90% of them appearing once. The sequencing sample was made of peripheral blood. The source of these receptors is a man aged 65-85 years with active COVID-19. CDR3s include the opening cysteine and the closing phenylalanine or tryptophan. The D gene is left open where the match is weak. Some rows have no size entry. The others give once, few or many, or a class for an expanded clone.

v_call	d_call	clone_size	j_call	cdr3_aa	cdr3_nt
TRBV11-3	-	-	TRBJ2-6	CASSPGLMSGANVLTF	TGTGCCAGCAGCCCCGGACTTATGTCTGGGGCCAACGTCCTGACTTTC
TRBV9	TRBD2	-	TRBJ2-1	CASSVASGRPSYNEQFF	TGTGCCAGCAGCGTGGCTAGCGGGAGGCCCTCCTACAATGAGCAGTTCTTC
TRBV20-1	-	-	TRBJ2-5	CSARPAETQYF	TGCAGTGCTAGACCCGCGGAGACCCAGTACTTC
TRBV5-1	-	medium-sized	TRBJ1-4	CASSLNRRVNEKLFF	TGCGCCAGCAGCTTGAATAGGAGGGTTAATGAAAAACTGTTTTTT
TRBV21-1	-	once	TRBJ2-7	CASNRGWGRLYEQYF	TGTGCCAGCAACCGGGGTTGGGGGCGGCTCTACGAGCAGTACTTC
TRBV19	TRBD1	few	TRBJ1-5	CASRVQFGTANQPQHF	TGTGCCAGTAGGGTTCAGTTTGGGACAGCCAATCAGCCCCAGCATTTT
TRBV27	-	-	TRBJ2-7	CASSFLGNPYEQYF	TGTGCCAGCAGTTTTCTGGGCAACCCCTACGAGCAGTACTTC
TRBV27	-	-	TRBJ2-5	CASSTHLRGTQYF	TGTGCCAGCAGTACCCACCTTAGGGGGACCCAGTACTTC
TRBV27	TRBD1	-	TRBJ2-7	CASSPYAGTGLGEQYF	TGTGCCAGCAGTCCCTACGCCGGGACAGGGCTAGGGGAGCAGTACTTC
TRBV10-3	-	-	TRBJ1-1	CAISEPGGNTEAFF	TGTGCCATCAGTGAGCCGGGGGGGAACACTGAAGCTTTCTTT
TRBV12-5	-	-	TRBJ1-2	CASGTRGARLYGYTF	TGTGCTAGTGGGACACGGGGGGCGCGTCTCTATGGCTACACCTTC
TRBV7-3	-	-	TRBJ2-3	CASSPTGGLPPDTQYF	TGTGCCAGCAGCCCCACTGGGGGACTCCCCCCAGATACGCAGTATTTT
TRBV11-2	-	-	TRBJ1-3	CASSTLGGRSGNTIYF	TGTGCCAGCAGCACCTTAGGCGGCCGCTCTGGAAACACCATATATTTT
TRBV19	TRBD1	-	TRBJ2-7	CASSKDREYEQYF	TGTGCCAGTAGCAAAGACAGGGAGTACGAGCAGTACTTC
TRBV3-1/TRBV3-2	TRBD2	-	TRBJ2-1	CASSPQGASGRAALRFF	TGTGCCAGCAGCCCCCAGGGGGCTAGCGGGAGGGCGGCATTGCGGTTCTTC
TRBV5-4	TRBD1	-	TRBJ2-5	CASSLVDRVGETQYF	TGTGCCAGCAGCTTGGTCGACAGGGTGGGAGAGACCCAGTACTTC
TRBV13	-	-	TRBJ2-2	CASSLWRAANTGELFF	TGTGCCAGCAGCTTGTGGCGGGCCGCGAACACCGGGGAGCTGTTTTTT
TRBV19	-	few	TRBJ1-5	CASSTAGGNQPQHF	TGTGCCAGTAGTACCGCCGGAGGCAATCAGCCCCAGCATTTT
TRBV11-3	-	-	TRBJ2-7	CASSPEGRGEQYF	TGTGCCAGCAGCCCCGAGGGCCGTGGCGAGCAGTACTTC
TRBV5-1	-	once	TRBJ2-1	CASSLGPGSSYNEQFF	TGCGCCAGCAGCTTGGGGCCGGGGAGCTCCTACAATGAGCAGTTCTTC
TRBV7-2	-	-	TRBJ2-5	CASSLFSRETQYF	TGTGCCAGCAGCTTATTCTCCAGAGAGACCCAGTACTTC
TRBV3-1/TRBV3-2	-	-	TRBJ2-4	CASSLSRWQAQYF	TGTGCCAGCAGCCTGTCAAGGTGGCAGGCCCAGTACTTC
TRBV5-5	TRBD2	-	TRBJ2-3	CASSPLAGMGTDTQYF	TGTGCCAGCAGCCCACTAGCGGGAATGGGCACAGATACGCAGTATTTT
TRBV5-4	TRBD1	-	TRBJ2-1	CASSQGRTGGAGEQFF	TGTGCCAGCAGCCAGGGGAGGACAGGGGGCGCGGGGGAGCAGTTCTTC